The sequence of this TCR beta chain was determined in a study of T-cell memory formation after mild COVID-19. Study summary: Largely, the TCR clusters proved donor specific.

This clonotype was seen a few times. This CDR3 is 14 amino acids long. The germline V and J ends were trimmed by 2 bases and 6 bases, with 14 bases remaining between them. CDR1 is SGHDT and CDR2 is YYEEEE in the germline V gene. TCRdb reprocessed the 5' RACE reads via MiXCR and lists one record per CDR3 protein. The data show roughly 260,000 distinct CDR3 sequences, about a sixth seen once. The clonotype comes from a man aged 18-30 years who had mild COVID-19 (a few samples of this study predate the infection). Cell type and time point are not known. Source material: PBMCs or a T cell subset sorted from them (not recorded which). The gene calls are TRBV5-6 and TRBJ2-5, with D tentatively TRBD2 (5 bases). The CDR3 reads CASSFGEPFQTQYF. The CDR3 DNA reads TGTGCCAGCAGCTTTGGGGAGCCGTTCCAGACCCAGTACTTC.